This T cell receptor beta chain was retrieved from a study of radiation and T cells in renal cell carcinoma. Study-wide points: No pretreatment tumor biopsies were available for baseline clonotypes.

The CDR3 consists of 15 residues. The germline V and J ends were trimmed by 3 bases and 5 bases, with 16 bases remaining between them. Looked up from germline, CDR1 is MGHRA and CDR2 is YSYEKL. On this clone: Antigen specificity is unknown.

Noted time point: baseline pretreatment blood. Treatment here: 15 Gy SBRT to primary tumor, nephrectomy 4 weeks later. Clones were sequenced by immunoSEQ multiplex PCR, and TCRdb holds only the in-frame ones, with some missing. The sample yields 120,000 to 150,000 clones, roughly 85% seen once. The specimen comprised blood, sampled from a patient whose treatment included radiotherapy and nephrectomy. The chain uses TRBV4-1 and TRBJ1-1, with a weak D call TRBD1 (6 bases). This receptor was identified in a woman aged 50 to 60 with renal cell carcinoma. The CDR3 DNA reads TGCGCCAGCAGCCAGCCCGACAGGCTTACAACTGAAGCTTTCTTT. Translation gives CASSQPDRLTTEAFF.